A single sample is the source of the 7 T cell receptor beta chains below, sequenced in a study of blood T cell repertoires in COVID-19. Generated by immunoSEQ multiplex PCR, the TCRdb table keeps only in-frame clones and is missing some. The sample contains fewer than 250,000 clones, over 65% of which appear only once. Specimen: peripheral blood. The receptors were gathered from a woman in her 70s with active or convalescent COVID-19.

V gene TRBV12-3 or TRBV12-4 combines with J gene TRBJ2-1, with no clear D. V was cut by 6 bases and J by 4 bases, with 7 bases left in between. This CDR3 is built from 12 residues. The DNA of the CDR3 is TGTGCCAGCAGCATTTTTTACAATGAGCAGTTCTTC. Its protein is CASSIFYNEQFF.

This clone appeared a single time. V usage is TRBV3-1 (or the pseudogene TRBV3-2) and J usage is TRBJ2-2; 15 positions agree with TRBD2. The CDR3 is 19 amino acids. V was clipped by 4 bases and J by 5 bases; unmatched bases: 11. Germline CDR1 is LGHDT and CDR2 is YNNKEL (reference sequence). DNA of the CDR3: TGTGCCAGCAGCCTAAACCTTGGACTAGCGGGAGGGCGGACCGGGGAGCTGTTTTTT. It translates to CASSLNLGLAGGRTGELFF.

The J gene is TRBJ2-1, the V gene TRBV7-8; tentative D call: TRBD2 (5 bases). The V gene lost 4 bases and the J gene lost 4 bases, with 8 bases spanning the gap. This CDR3 is 13 amino acids long. Per germline, CDR1 SGHVS and CDR2 FQNEAQ. CDR3 coding DNA: TGTGCCAGCAGCTCCGGACTGTACAATGAGCAGTTCTTC. Translated, it gives CASSSGLYNEQFF.

The chain couples TRBV4-2 to TRBJ2-1; 11 bases line up with TRBD2. The V gene end was trimmed by 0 bases and the J gene end by 11 bases; junction bases not matched to a gene: 6. Per germline, CDR1 LGHNA and CDR2 YNFKEQ. This CDR3 contains 15 residues. CDR3: CASSQDWSSGGKQFF. The DNA for the CDR3 is TGTGCCAGCAGCCAAGATTGGTCTAGCGGGGGGAAGCAGTTCTTC.

This clone was detected once. The chain is built from TRBV5-1 and TRBJ1-2; 8 positions agree with TRBD1. Germline V gene sequence: CDR1 SGHRS, CDR2 YFSETQ. This CDR3 spans 13 amino acids. J was trimmed by 3 bases and V by 5 bases; bases with no gene match: 3. The CDR3 here is CASSTQGDYGYTF. The CDR3 region has the DNA TGCGCCAGCAGTACACAGGGGGACTATGGCTACACCTTC.

About this clone itself: The junction and the germline gene differ at one end; a read error may be behind it. V is TRBV5-1 and J is TRBJ2-7, with 9 positions matching TRBD2. Germline CDR1 is SGHRS and CDR2 is YFSETQ. The CDR3 consists of 15 residues. CDR3 amino acids: CARSPGGAGGYEQYF. The CDR3 nucleotides are TGCGCCCGCAGCCCGGGGGGAGCGGGGGGTTACGAGCAGTACTTC. The full variable domain, in which reference TRBV5-1 and TRBJ2-7 provide the parts outside the CDR3, is KAGVTQTPRYLIKTRGQQVTLSCSPISGHRSVSWYQQTPGQGLQFLFEYFSETQRNKGNFPGRFSGRQFSNSRSEMNVSTLELGDSALYLCARSPGGAGGYEQYFGPGTRLTVT.

This chain's CDR3 is CAISDLNPRDREVDGYTF. The DNA of the CDR3 is TGTGCCATCAGTGATCTTAACCCGAGGGACAGGGAGGTAGATGGCTACACCTTC. The rearrangement links TRBV10-3 to TRBJ1-2, with 9 bases matching TRBD1. The V segment lost 3 bases and the J segment 6 bases; nucleotides outside the gene matches: 17. This CDR3 comprises 18 residues. Per germline, CDR1 ENHRY and CDR2 SYGVKD.